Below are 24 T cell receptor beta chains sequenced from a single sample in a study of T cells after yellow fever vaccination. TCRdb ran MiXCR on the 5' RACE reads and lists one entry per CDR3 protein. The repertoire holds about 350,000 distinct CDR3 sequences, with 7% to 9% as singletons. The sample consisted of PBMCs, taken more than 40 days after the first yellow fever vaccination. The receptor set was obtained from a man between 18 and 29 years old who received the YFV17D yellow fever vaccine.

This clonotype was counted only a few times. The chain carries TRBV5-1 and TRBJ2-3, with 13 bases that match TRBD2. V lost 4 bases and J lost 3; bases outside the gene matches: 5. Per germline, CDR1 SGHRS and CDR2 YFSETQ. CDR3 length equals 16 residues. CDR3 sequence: CASSLALAGGTDTQYF. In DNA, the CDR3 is TGCGCCAGCAGCCTGGCACTAGCGGGGGGGACAGATACGCAGTATTTT.

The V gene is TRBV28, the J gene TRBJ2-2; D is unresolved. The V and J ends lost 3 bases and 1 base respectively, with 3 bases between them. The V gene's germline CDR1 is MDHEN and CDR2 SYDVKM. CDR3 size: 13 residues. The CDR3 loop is CASSFKNTGELFF. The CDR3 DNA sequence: TGTGCCAGCAGTTTCAAGAACACCGGGGAGCTGTTTTTT.

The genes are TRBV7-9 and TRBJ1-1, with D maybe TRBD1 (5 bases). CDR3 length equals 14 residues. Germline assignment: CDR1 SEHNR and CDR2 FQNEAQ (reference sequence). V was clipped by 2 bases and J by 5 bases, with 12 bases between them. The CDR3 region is CASSLSRGRTEAFF. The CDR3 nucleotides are TGTGCCAGCAGCTTAAGCCGGGGGAGGACTGAAGCTTTCTTT.

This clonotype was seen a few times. The CDR3 reads CASSLAGDESYNEQFF. CDR3 nucleotide sequence: TGTGCCAGCAGTTTAGCGGGCGATGAATCCTACAATGAGCAGTTCTTC. This chain links TRBV12-3 or TRBV12-4 with TRBJ2-1; D unclear. V lost 0 bases and J lost 1, with 10 bases in between. The CDR3 extends over 16 amino acids.

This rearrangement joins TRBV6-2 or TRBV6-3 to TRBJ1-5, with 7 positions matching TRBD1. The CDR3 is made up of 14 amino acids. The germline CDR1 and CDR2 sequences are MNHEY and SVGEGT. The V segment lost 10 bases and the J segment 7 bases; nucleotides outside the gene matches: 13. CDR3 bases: TGTGCCATCGCCCCCGCACAGGGGAAGCAGCCCCAGCATTTT. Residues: CAIAPAQGKQPQHF.

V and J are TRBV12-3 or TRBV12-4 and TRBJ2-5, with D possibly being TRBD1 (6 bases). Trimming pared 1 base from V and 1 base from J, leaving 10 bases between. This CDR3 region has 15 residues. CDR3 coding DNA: TGTGCCAGCAGTTTAGGGTACAGGGCCCAAGAGACCCAGTACTTC. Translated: CASSLGYRAQETQYF.

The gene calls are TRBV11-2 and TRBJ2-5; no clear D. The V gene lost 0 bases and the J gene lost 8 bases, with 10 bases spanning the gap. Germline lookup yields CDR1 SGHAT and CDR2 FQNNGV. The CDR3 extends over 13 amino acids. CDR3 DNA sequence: TGTGCCAGCAGCTTAGAATCCCAGTTAACCCAGTACTTC. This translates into CASSLESQLTQYF. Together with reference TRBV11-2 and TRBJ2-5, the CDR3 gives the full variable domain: EAGVAQSPRYKIIEKRQSVAFWCNPISGHATLYWYQQILGQGPKLLIQFQNNGVVDDSQLPKDRFSAERLKGVDSTLKIQPAKLEDSAVYLCASSLESQLTQYFGPGTRLLVL.

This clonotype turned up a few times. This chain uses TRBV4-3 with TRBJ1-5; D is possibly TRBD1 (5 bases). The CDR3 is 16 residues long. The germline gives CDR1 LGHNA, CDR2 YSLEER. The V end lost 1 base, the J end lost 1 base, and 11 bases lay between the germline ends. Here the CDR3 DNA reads TGCGCCAGCAGCCAAGCCCGGGGGGTAAGCAATCAGCCCCAGCATTTT. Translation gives CASSQARGVSNQPQHF.

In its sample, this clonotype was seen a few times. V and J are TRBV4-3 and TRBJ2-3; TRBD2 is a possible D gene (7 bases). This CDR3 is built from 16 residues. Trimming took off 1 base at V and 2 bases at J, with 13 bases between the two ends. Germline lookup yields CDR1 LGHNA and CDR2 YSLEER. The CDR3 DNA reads TGCGCCAGCAGCCAAGTGGCGGGGGCCCCCACAGATACGCAGTATTTT. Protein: CASSQVAGAPTDTQYF.

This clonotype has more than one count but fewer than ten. The CDR3 here is CASSAAAPEQFF. CDR3 coding DNA: TGTGCCAGCAGTGCGGCGGCCCCTGAGCAGTTCTTC. This chain links TRBV2 with TRBJ2-1; D is unresolved. CDR3 size: 12 residues. Germline V gene data show CDR1 as SNHLY and CDR2 as FYNNEI. The V end was cut by 4 bases, the J end by 9 bases, with 10 bases between.

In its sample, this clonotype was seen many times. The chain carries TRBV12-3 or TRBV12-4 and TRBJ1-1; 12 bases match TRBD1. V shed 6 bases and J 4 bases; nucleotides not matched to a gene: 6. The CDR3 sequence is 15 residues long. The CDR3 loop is CASRGTGGKGTEAFF. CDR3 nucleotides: TGTGCCAGCAGGGGGACAGGGGGCAAGGGCACTGAAGCTTTCTTT.

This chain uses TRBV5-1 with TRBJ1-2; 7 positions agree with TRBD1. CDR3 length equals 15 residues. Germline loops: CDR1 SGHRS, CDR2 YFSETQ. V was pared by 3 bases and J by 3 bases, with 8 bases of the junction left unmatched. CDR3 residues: CASSWTAGGDYGYTF. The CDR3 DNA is TGCGCCAGCAGCTGGACGGCAGGGGGTGACTATGGCTACACCTTC.

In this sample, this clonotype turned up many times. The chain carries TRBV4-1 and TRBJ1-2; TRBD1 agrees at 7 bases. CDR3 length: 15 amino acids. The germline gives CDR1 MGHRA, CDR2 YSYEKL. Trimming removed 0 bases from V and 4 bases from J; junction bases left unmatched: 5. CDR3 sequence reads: CASSQEETGTYGYTF. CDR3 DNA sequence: TGCGCCAGCAGCCAAGAAGAGACAGGGACCTATGGCTACACCTTC.

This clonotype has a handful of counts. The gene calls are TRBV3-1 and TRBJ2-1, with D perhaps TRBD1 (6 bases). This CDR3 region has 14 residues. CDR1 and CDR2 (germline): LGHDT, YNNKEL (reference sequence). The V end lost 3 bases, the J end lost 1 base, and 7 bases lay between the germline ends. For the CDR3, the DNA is TGTGCCAGCAGCCACCAGGGGTCCTACAATGAGCAGTTCTTC. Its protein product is CASSHQGSYNEQFF.

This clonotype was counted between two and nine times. This chain's CDR3 is CASSEVGRLFYSYNEQFF. CDR3 coding DNA: TGTGCCAGCAGTGAAGTCGGCAGACTCTTTTACTCCTACAATGAGCAGTTCTTC. The chain employs TRBV6-1 and TRBJ2-1, with D unresolved. This CDR3 is built from 18 residues. CDR1 MNHNS and CDR2 SASEGT come from the germline V gene. V lost 1 base to trimming and J lost 0 bases, with 16 bases between them.

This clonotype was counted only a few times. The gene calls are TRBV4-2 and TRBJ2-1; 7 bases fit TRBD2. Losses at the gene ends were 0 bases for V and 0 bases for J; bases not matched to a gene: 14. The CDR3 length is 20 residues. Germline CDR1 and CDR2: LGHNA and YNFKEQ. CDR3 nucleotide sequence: TGTGCCAGCAGCCAAGAGGGAGGGCAGGCGATTCAAAGCTCCTACAATGAGCAGTTCTTC. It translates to CASSQEGGQAIQSSYNEQFF.

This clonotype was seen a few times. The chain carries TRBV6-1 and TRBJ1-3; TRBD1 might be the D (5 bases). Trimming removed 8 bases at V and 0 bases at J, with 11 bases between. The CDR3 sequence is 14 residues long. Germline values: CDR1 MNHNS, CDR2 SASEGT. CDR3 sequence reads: CASQRGVSGNTIYF. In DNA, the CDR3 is TGTGCCAGCCAGCGGGGCGTCTCTGGAAACACCATATATTTT.

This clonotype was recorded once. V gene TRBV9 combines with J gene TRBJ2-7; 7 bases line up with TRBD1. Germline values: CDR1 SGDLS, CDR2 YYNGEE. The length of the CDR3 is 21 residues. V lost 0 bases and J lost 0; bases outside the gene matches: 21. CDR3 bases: TGTGCCAGCAGCGTAGAAGGTATGCCGGACAGGACAACCTTAGACTCCTACGAGCAGTACGTC. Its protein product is CASSVEGMPDRTTLDSYEQYV.

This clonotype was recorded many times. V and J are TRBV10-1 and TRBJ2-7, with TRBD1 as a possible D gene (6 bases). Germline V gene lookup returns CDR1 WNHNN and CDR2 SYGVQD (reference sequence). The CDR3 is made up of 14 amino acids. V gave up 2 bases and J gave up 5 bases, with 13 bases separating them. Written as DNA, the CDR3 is TGCGCCAGCAGTGAGGAACAGGGTAGAGACGAGCAGTACTTC. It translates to CASSEEQGRDEQYF.

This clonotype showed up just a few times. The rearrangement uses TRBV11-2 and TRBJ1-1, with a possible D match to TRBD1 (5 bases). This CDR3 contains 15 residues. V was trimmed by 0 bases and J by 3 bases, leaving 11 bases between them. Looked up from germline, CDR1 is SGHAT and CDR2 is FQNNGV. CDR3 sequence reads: CASSLDRGGYTEAFF. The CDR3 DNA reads TGTGCCAGCAGCTTAGATCGTGGGGGTTACACTGAAGCTTTCTTT.

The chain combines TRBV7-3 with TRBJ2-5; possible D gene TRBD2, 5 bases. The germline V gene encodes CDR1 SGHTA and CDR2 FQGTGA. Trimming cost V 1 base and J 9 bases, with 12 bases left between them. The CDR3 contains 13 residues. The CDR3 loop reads CASSLNSGGAQYF. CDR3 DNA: TGTGCCAGCAGCTTAAACAGCGGTGGGGCCCAGTACTTC.

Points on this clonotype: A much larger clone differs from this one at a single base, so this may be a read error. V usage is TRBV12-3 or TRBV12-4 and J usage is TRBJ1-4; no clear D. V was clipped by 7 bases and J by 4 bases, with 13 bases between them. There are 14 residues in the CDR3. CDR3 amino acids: CASTTGRGNEKLFF. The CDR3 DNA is TGTGCCAGCACCACCGGGCGGGGTAATGAAAAACTGTTTTTT.

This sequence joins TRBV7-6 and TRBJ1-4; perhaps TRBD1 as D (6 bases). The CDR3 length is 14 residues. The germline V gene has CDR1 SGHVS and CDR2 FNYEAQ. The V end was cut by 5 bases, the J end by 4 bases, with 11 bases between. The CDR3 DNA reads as TGTGCCAGCAGCCGGGACAACCTTAATGAAAAACTGTTTTTT. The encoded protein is CASSRDNLNEKLFF.

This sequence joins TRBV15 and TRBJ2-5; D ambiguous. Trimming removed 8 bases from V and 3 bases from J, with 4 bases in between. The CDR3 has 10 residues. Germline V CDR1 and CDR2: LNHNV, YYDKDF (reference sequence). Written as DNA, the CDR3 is TGTGCCACCGGAAAAGAGACCCAGTACTTC. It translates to CATGKETQYF.